Given below is one T cell receptor (beta chain) in context. Its specificity is not known. This entry is derived from a study of vaccination effects on CD4 cells after COVID-19. Expansion with viral peptide pools was applied to antigen-specific CD4+ T cells by the ViraFEST assay prior to sequencing. CD4+ T cell isolation took place after 10 days of culture. Vaccination of participants consisted of two doses of either the BNT162b2 or mRNA-1273 vaccine. Peptides at about 10 ug/ml and IL-2 at 10 IU/ml were added to 2 million or so PBMC per well. V dropped 11 bases and J dropped 0 bases, with 8 bases sitting between them. The CDR3 contains 12 residues. The V gene's germline CDR1 is ENHRY and CDR2 SYGVKD. TCRdb keeps only in-frame clones here, not all; method: immunoSEQ multiplex PCR. The table includes tens of thousands of clones, about 73% detected once.

The TCR comes from a human donor who received a COVID-19 vaccine. V is TRBV10-3 and J is TRBJ1-3; D not resolved. The specimen was CD4+ T cells from PBMCs cultured with SARS-CoV-2 spike peptides, collected after COVID-19 vaccination. Here the CDR3 reads CAHRNSGNTIYF. The CDR3 DNA is TGTGCCCATCGCAACTCTGGAAACACCATATATTTT.